A selection of T cell receptor beta chains follows, all from one sample in a study of human T cells and chemical hapten exposure. TCRdb re-analysed the RACE reads in MiXCR, keeping a single row per CDR3 protein. The profile shows roughly 96,000 distinct CDR3 sequences, 9.3% of them singletons. Specimen: whole blood, collected in connection with sensitization to the hapten diphenylcyclopropenone (DPC). The receptor set was obtained from a woman between 40 and 50 years old with alopecia areata. Some clones in this sample may be carry-over from other donors' samples. Both conserved end residues are part of each CDR3. A D gene is named only where the DNA matches it firmly. Only part of the rows carry a size: once, few, many, or a class if the clone is expanded.

v_call,d_call,clone_size,j_call,cdr3_aa,cdr3_nt
TRBV10-3,NA,NA,TRBJ2-3,CAISESLSTDTQYF,TGTGCCATCAGTGAGTCTCTCTCCACAGATACGCAGTATTTT
TRBV5-4,NA,many,TRBJ2-3,CASSGTLTDTQYF,TGTGCCAGCAGCGGGACCCTCACAGATACGCAGTATTTT
TRBV20-1,NA,NA,TRBJ2-7,CSARAPSAWSYEQYF,TGCAGTGCTAGAGCCCCTAGCGCATGGTCCTACGAGCAGTACTTC
TRBV7-2,TRBD1,many,TRBJ1-6,CASSLAPGQGGYNSPLHF,TGTGCCAGCAGCTTAGCGCCGGGACAGGGCGGGTATAATTCACCCCTCCACTTT
TRBV6-5,TRBD2,few,TRBJ2-2,CASKREGLLAGWLTGELFF,TGTGCCAGCAAAAGGGAGGGGCTCCTAGCGGGATGGCTCACCGGGGAGCTGTTTTTT
TRBV7-2,TRBD2,once,TRBJ2-3,CASSFVLAGADTQYF,TGTGCCAGCAGCTTCGTACTAGCGGGAGCAGATACGCAGTATTTT
TRBV27,NA,NA,TRBJ2-3,CASSLIPPRNTDTQYF,TGTGCCAGCAGTTTAATCCCACCCCGAAACACAGATACGCAGTATTTT
TRBV20-1,NA,few,TRBJ2-3,CSARERRRGNTQYF,TGCAGTGCTAGAGAGCGGCGGAGAGGGAATACGCAGTATTTT
TRBV10-3,NA,many,TRBJ2-5,CAISATGRETQYF,TGTGCCATCAGCGCCACGGGAAGAGAGACCCAGTACTTC
TRBV6-2/TRBV6-3,NA,many,TRBJ1-1,CASSYGWNTEAFF,TGTGCCAGCAGTTACGGGTGGAACACTGAAGCTTTCTTT
TRBV2,NA,few,TRBJ1-4,CASRMESATNEKLFF,TGTGCCAGCAGGATGGAGAGTGCAACTAATGAAAAACTGTTTTTT
TRBV20-1,TRBD2,many,TRBJ2-1,CSASFSAGGPVEFF,TGCAGTGCTAGCTTTTCGGCGGGAGGGCCCGTAGAGTTCTTC
TRBV5-6,NA,few,TRBJ2-5,CASSSDGWSETQYF,TGTGCCAGCAGCTCGGACGGGTGGTCAGAGACCCAGTACTTC
TRBV7-2,NA,NA,TRBJ2-4,CASSPLNIQYF,TGTGCCAGCAGCCCCTTAAACATTCAGTACTTC
TRBV5-1,TRBD2,NA,TRBJ2-7,CASSFLAGEQYF,TGCGCCAGCAGCTTCCTAGCGGGGGAGCAGTACTTC
TRBV30,TRBD1,NA,TRBJ2-1,CAWRRGQGGGEQFF,TGTGCCTGGAGACGAGGACAGGGAGGCGGTGAGCAGTTCTTC